The clone carrying this T cell receptor beta chain was seen more than once but under ten times. A library of TCRbeta sequences, prepared with unique molecular identifiers, was generated. One entry per CDR3 protein results from TCRdb running MiXCR on the PCR reads. The sample has almost 500,000 distinct CDR3 sequences; around an eighth are singletons. Trimming removed 0 bases at V and 1 base at J, with 13 bases between. The CDR3 is 16 amino acids. CDR1 is LGHNA and CDR2 is YSLEER in the germline V gene. This entry belongs to a study of T-cell reconstitution after alpha-beta-depleted transplantation in children.

The receptor's source is a human donor who donated a stem cell graft to a child with combined immunodeficiency. Specimen: PBMCs from the stem cell graft donor, collected from the stem cell graft. The gene calls are TRBV4-3 and TRBJ2-7, with D possibly TRBD1 on 5 matching bases. The CDR3 sequence: CASSQDSDRSSYEQYF. CDR3 coding DNA: TGCGCCAGCAGCCAAGATTCTGACAGATCGTCCTACGAGCAGTACTTC.